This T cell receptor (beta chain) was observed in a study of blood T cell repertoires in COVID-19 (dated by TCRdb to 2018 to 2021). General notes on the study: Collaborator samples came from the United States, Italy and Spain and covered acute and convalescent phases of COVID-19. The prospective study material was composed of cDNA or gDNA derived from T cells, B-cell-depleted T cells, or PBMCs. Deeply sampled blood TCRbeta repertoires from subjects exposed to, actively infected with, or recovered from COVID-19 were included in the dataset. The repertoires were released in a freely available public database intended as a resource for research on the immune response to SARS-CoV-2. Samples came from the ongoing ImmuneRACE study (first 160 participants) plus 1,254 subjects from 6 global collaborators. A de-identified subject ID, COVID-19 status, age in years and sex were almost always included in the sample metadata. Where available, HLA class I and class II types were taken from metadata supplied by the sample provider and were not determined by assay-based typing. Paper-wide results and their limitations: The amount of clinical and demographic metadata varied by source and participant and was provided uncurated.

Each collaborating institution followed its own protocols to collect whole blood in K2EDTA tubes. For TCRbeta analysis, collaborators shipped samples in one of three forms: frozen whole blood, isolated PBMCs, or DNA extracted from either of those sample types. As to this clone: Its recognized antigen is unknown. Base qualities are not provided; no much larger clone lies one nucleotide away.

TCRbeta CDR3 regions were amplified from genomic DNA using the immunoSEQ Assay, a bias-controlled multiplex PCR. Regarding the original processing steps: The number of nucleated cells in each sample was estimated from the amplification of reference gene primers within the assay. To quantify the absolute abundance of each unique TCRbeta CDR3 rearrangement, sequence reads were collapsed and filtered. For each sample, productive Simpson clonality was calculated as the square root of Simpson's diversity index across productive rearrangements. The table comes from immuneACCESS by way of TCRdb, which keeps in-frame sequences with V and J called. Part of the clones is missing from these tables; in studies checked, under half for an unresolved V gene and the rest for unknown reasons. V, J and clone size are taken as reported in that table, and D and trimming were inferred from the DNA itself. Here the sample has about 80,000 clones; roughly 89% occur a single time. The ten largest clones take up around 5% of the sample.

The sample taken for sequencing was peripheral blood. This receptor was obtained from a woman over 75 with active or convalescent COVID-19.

The CDR3 protein: CASRPKADTMNTEAFF. The nucleotide sequence is TGTGCCAGCAGACCGAAGGCGGACACCATGAACACTGAAGCTTTCTTT. The receptor chain draws on TRBV2 and TRBJ1-1; TRBD1 is possibly the D segment (5 matching bases). CDR1 and CDR2 were assigned from the germline V gene as SNHLY and FYNNEI. CDR3 length: 16 amino acids, cysteine to phenylalanine. This entry keeps only the CDR3 DNA: 48 bases, framed from base 1. The V end loses 6 bases and the J end loses 0 bases, and a stretch of 17 bases separates them.